The 18 T cell receptor beta chains given below trace back to one sample, sequenced in a study of T cells in Graves' hyperthyroidism and ophthalmopathy. Amplification of TCR beta CDR3 regions was performed using RNA transcripts as template. TCR CDR3 underwent first-round RT-PCR with the HTBI primer set. TCRdb itself ran the multiplex PCR reads through MiXCR, one entry per CDR3 protein. The sample yields hundreds of thousands of distinct CDR3 sequences, roughly 17% seen once. The sequenced sample consisted of blood. The origin of the receptors is a woman in her late teens or twenties with Graves' hyperthyroidism.

This clonotype was recorded many times. The chain combines TRBV2 with TRBJ2-1; weak D call: TRBD2 (7 bases). Germline CDR1 SNHLY, CDR2 FYNNEI. The CDR3 covers 16 residues. The ends were cut back, 6 bases at V and 7 bases at J, with 22 bases in the middle. CDR3 loop: CASRTPGAGDGNEQFF. The CDR3 DNA sequence: TGTGCCAGCAGGACCCCAGGGGCGGGAGACGGGAATGAGCAGTTCTTC.

Notes on this clonotype: A junction boundary mismatches the germline segment, possibly from a read error. The genes are TRBV6-2 or TRBV6-3 and TRBJ1-2; 7 bases align to TRBD1. CDR3 size: 14 residues. Germline CDR1 reads MNHEY; CDR2 reads SVGEGT. In DNA form, the CDR3 reads TGTGCCAGCAGGCGGGACAGTTTGAACTATGGCTACGCCTTC. Protein product: CASRRDSLNYGYAF.

V usage is TRBV27 and J usage is TRBJ2-2; TRBD1 matches at 7 bases. The germline CDR1 and CDR2 sequences are MNHEY and SMNVEV (reference sequence). The ends lost 7 bases at V and 0 bases at J; junction bases unmatched: 8. The CDR3 runs 16 residues. CDR3 amino acids: CASNHPTGANTGELFF. CDR3 coding DNA: TGTGCCAGCAATCATCCTACAGGGGCGAACACCGGGGAGCTGTTTTTT.

This clonotype was counted ten times or more. The chain employs TRBV29-1 and TRBJ2-1; D ambiguous. The CDR3 is made up of 14 amino acids. Deletions cut 3 bases from V and 6 bases from J, with 15 bases between. Germline CDR1 and CDR2: SQVTM and ANQGSEA. The DNA of the CDR3 is TGCAGCGTTGAGTGGGCTCTTTTCTCCAATGAGCAGTTCTTC. Protein product: CSVEWALFSNEQFF.

J is TRBJ2-1 and V is TRBV27; D is perhaps TRBD1 or TRBD2 (7 bases each). The CDR3 spans 15 residues. The V gene lost 5 bases and the J gene lost 7 bases, with 18 bases spanning the gap. Germline loops: CDR1 MNHEY, CDR2 SMNVEV (reference sequence). The CDR3 spells CASSQGGTGGNEQFF. For the CDR3, the DNA is TGTGCCAGCAGTCAGGGGGGAACGGGGGGTAATGAGCAGTTCTTC.

J is TRBJ2-7 and V is TRBV24-1; D is uncertain. Matching the DNA end better, TRBJ2-1 makes the J call doubtful. CDR3 size: 13 residues. From germline, CDR1 is KGHDR and CDR2 SFDVKD. Here the CDR3 reads CATSDSSEYEQFF. CDR3 nucleotides: TGTGCCACCAGTGACTCATCCGAATACGAGCAGTTCTTC.

This sequence joins TRBV12-3 or TRBV12-4 and TRBJ2-2, with D maybe TRBD2 (6 bases). Trimming removed 6 bases at V and 0 bases at J, with 20 bases between. The CDR3 loop spans 18 amino acids. This CDR3 is CASSFRIQTSANTGELFF. Here the CDR3 DNA reads TGTGCCAGCAGCTTCCGCATCCAGACTAGTGCGAACACCGGGGAGCTGTTTTTT.

This clonotype was observed many times. This rearrangement joins TRBV28 to TRBJ1-2; 9 nucleotides match TRBD1. The length of the CDR3 is 17 residues. V shed 5 bases and J 2 bases; nucleotides not matched to a gene: 12. Germline CDR1 and CDR2: MDHEN and SYDVKM. The CDR3 region has the DNA TGTGCCAGCAGTAGCCCCGGGACAGGGTACAGAAACTATGGCTACACCTTC. This codes for CASSSPGTGYRNYGYTF.

The CDR3 DNA sequence: TGTGCCAGCAGTCCAGCCTGGGGTATGGAGGAGACCCAGTACTTC. Protein: CASSPAWGMEETQYF. The chain has TRBV28 and TRBJ2-5; D gene uncertain. The germline CDR1 and CDR2 sequences are MDHEN and SYDVKM. Trimming removed 5 bases from V and 5 bases from J, with 18 bases in between. This CDR3 contains 15 residues.

The chain is built from TRBV4-3 and TRBJ1-1, with D maybe TRBD1 (6 bases). Germline V lookup: CDR1 LGHNA, CDR2 YSLEER. The V end was cut by 0 bases, the J end by 7 bases, with 9 bases between. The CDR3 contains 13 residues. The chain's CDR3 is CASSQDGTIEAFF. The CDR3 nucleotides read TGCGCCAGCAGCCAAGATGGGACAATTGAAGCTTTCTTT.

CDR3 protein: CASSLQPRQGGDREKLFF. CDR3 bases: TGTGCCAGCAGTTTACAACCTCGACAAGGGGGCGATCGTGAAAAACTGTTTTTT. The J gene is TRBJ1-4, the V gene TRBV12-3 or TRBV12-4; TRBD1 matches 7 bases. The CDR3 is 18 amino acids. The V gene end was trimmed by 2 bases and the J gene end by 7 bases; junction bases not matched to a gene: 16.

This clonotype came up a few times. The chain combines TRBV10-3 with TRBJ2-3; 8 bases are shared with TRBD2. The V and J ends lost 3 bases and 6 bases, in that order; junction bases with no gene match: 11. In germline, CDR1 is ENHRY, CDR2 SYGVKD. This CDR3 spans 16 amino acids. This chain's CDR3 is CAISDRTSRRGDTQYF. The CDR3 nucleotides are TGTGCCATCAGTGATAGGACTAGCAGGAGAGGGGATACGCAGTATTTT.

This clonotype was seen ten or more times. This chain connects TRBV7-2 to TRBJ2-3; TRBD1 or TRBD2 may be the D gene (5 bases each). The CDR3 is 14 residues long. Germline CDR1 is SGHTA and CDR2 is FQGNSA. V was clipped by 5 bases and J by 6 bases, with 15 bases between them. CDR3 in amino acids: CASSLGPSPDTQYF. In DNA form, the CDR3 reads TGTGCCAGCAGCCTGGGACCCAGCCCTGATACGCAGTATTTT.

The table lists this clonotype with many counts. The chain is built from TRBV27 and TRBJ2-3; D gene ambiguous. This CDR3 has 16 amino acids. The V and J ends lost 3 bases and 0 bases respectively, with 13 bases between them. CDR1 and CDR2 (germline): MNHEY, SMNVEV (reference sequence). The CDR3 sequence is CASSLIWNGSTDTQYF. The CDR3 region has the DNA TGTGCCAGCAGTTTGATTTGGAACGGAAGCACAGATACGCAGTATTTT.

The chain carries TRBV5-6 and TRBJ1-2; D remains unclear. The CDR3 is 15 amino acids. CDR1 and CDR2 from the germline V gene are SGHDT and YYEEEE. V was clipped by 0 bases and J by 1 base, with 10 bases between them. The CDR3 DNA is TGTGCCAGCAGCTTGGAACAGCTGCGTAACTATGGCTACACCTTC. Its protein is CASSLEQLRNYGYTF.

This chain uses TRBV7-2 with TRBJ2-7; a possible D gene is TRBD2 (5 bases). Trimming took 5 bases from V and 4 from J, leaving 9 bases between them. CDR1 is SGHTA, CDR2 FQGNSA, per germline. The CDR3 totals 12 residues. Written as DNA, the CDR3 is TGTGCCAGCAGCATAAGAGGGTACGAGCAGTACTTC. It encodes CASSIRGYEQYF.

This clonotype was counted many times. This chain connects TRBV6-1 to TRBJ2-1; 8 bases agree with TRBD2. The CDR3 is 16 residues long. Trimming took 7 bases from V and 8 from J; bases not matched to a gene: 16. Looked up from germline, CDR1 is MNHNS and CDR2 is SASEGT. The CDR3 sequence is CASIPQGLAGSHEQFF. DNA for the CDR3: TGTGCCAGCATCCCACAAGGACTAGCCGGATCCCATGAGCAGTTCTTC.

The chain links TRBV9 to TRBJ1-2; D is perhaps TRBD1 (5 bases). Germline CDR1 SGDLS, CDR2 YYNGEE. The CDR3 is made up of 12 amino acids. Trimming shortened V by 2 bases and J by 6 bases, and 8 bases separated the two germline ends. This CDR3 is CASSVSGNGYTF. The CDR3 DNA follows: TGTGCCAGCAGCGTTTCAGGGAATGGCTACACCTTC.